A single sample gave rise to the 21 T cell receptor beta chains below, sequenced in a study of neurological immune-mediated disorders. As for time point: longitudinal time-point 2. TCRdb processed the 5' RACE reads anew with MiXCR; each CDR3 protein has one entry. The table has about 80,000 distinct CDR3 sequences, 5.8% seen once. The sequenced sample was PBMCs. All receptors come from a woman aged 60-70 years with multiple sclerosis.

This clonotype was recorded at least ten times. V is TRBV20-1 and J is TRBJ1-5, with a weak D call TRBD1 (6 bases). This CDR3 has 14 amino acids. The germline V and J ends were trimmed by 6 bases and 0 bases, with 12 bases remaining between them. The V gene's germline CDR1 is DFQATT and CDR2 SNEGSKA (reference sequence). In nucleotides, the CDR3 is TGCAGTGCAGGGGACATTTATAGCAATCAGCCCCAGCATTTT. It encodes CSAGDIYSNQPQHF.

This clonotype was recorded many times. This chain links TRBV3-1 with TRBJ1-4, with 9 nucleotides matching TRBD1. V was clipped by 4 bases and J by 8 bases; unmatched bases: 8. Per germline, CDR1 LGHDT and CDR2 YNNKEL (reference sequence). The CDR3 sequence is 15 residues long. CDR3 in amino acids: CASSPYRGRYEKLFF. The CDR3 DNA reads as TGTGCCAGCAGCCCGTACAGGGGGCGTTACGAAAAACTGTTTTTT.

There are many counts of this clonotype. The DNA of the CDR3 is TGCGCCAGCAGCCCGCCGGGACAGGGTAACTATGGCTACACCTTC. Encoded protein: CASSPPGQGNYGYTF. This chain uses TRBV5-1 with TRBJ1-2; TRBD1 matches 9 bases. The V and J ends lost 4 bases and 1 base, in that order; junction bases with no gene match: 5. Germline V lookup: CDR1 SGHRS, CDR2 YFSETQ. This CDR3 region has 15 residues.

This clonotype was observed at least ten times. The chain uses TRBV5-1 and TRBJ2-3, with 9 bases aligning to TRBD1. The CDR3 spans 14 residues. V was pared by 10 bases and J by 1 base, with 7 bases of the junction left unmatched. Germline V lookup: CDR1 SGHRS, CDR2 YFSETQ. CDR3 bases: TGCGCCTCTCGGACAGGGGACGGCACAGATACGCAGTATTTT. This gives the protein CASRTGDGTDTQYF.

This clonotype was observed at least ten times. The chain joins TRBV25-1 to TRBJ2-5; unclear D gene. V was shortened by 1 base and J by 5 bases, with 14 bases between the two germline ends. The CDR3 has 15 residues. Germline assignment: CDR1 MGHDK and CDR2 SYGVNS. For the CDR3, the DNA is TGTGCCAGCAGTGAATGGTCCGACTTTACGGAGACCCAGTACTTC. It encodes CASSEWSDFTETQYF.

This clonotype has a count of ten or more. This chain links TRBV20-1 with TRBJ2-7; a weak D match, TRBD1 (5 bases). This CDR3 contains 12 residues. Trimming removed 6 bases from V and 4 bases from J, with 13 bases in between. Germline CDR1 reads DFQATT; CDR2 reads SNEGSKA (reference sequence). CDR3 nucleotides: TGCAGTGCGGACAAGTCTAGTTACGAGCAGTACTTC. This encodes CSADKSSYEQYF.

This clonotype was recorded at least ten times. CDR3 sequence: CSARDAQGGEKLFF. The CDR3 coding sequence is TGCAGTGCTAGAGATGCCCAGGGGGGAGAAAAACTGTTTTTT. The V and J genes are TRBV20-1 and TRBJ1-4; 7 positions match TRBD1. This CDR3 is 14 amino acids long. In germline, CDR1 is DFQATT, CDR2 SNEGSKA (reference sequence). Trimming removed 0 bases from V and 8 bases from J; junction bases left unmatched: 6.

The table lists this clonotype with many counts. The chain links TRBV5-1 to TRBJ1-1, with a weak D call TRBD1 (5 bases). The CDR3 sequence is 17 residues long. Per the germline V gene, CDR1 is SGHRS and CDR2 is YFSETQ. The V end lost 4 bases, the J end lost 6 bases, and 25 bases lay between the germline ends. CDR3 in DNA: TGCGCCAGCAGCGAACAGGCCCCTCAGGTTCCTTTCGCTGAAGCTTTCTTT. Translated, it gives CASSEQAPQVPFAEAFF.

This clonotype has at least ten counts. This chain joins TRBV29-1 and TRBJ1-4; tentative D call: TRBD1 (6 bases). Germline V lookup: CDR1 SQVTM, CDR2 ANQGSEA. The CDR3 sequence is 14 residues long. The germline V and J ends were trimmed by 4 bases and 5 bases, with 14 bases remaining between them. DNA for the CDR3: TGCAGCGTTGGGACCGGGACACCGAATGAAAAACTGTTTTTT. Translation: CSVGTGTPNEKLFF.

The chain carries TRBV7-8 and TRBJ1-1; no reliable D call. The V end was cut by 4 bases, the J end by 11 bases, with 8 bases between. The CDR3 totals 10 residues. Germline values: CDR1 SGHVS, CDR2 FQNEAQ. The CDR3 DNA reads TGTGCCAGCAGCTCCCGAGACGCTTTCTTT. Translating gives CASSSRDAFF.

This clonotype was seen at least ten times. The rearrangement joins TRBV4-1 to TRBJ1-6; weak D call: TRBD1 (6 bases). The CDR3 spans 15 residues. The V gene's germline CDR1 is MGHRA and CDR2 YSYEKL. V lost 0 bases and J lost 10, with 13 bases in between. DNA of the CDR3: TGCGCCAGCAGCCAAGATTGGGGGGCTGGATCACCCCTCCACTTT. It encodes CASSQDWGAGSPLHF.

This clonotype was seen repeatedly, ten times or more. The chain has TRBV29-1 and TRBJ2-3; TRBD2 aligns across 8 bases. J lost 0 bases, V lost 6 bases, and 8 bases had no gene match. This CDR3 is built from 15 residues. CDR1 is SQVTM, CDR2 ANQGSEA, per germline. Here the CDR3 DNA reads TGCAGCGTAATAACTAGCGGAGCTAGCACAGATACGCAGTATTTT. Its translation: CSVITSGASTDTQYF.

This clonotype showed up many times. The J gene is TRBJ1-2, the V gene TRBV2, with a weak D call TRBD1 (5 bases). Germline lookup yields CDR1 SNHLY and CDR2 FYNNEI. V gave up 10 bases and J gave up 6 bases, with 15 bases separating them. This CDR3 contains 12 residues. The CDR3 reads CATYGGWDGYTF. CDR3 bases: TGTGCCACCTACGGGGGATGGGATGGCTACACCTTC.

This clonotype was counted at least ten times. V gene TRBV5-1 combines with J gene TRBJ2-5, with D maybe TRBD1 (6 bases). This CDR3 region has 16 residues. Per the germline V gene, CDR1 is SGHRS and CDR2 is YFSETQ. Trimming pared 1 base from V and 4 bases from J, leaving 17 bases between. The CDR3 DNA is TGCGCCAGCAGCTTGATCGTGCAGGGGAAGGGAGAGACCCAGTACTTC. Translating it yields CASSLIVQGKGETQYF.

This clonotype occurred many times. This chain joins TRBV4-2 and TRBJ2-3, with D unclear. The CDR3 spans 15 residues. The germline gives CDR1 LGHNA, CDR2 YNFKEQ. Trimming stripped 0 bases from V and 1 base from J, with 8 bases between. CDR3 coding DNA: TGTGCCAGCAGCCAAGAGTGGTCTGGCACAGATACGCAGTATTTT. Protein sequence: CASSQEWSGTDTQYF.

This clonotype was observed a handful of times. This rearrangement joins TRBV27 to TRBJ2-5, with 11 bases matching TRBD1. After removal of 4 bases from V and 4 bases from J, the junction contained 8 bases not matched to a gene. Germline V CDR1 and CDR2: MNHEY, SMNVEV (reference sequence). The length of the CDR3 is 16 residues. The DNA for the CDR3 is TGTGCCAGCAGTTCGACAGCGGACAGGGGGCTAGAGACCCAGTACTTC. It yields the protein CASSSTADRGLETQYF.

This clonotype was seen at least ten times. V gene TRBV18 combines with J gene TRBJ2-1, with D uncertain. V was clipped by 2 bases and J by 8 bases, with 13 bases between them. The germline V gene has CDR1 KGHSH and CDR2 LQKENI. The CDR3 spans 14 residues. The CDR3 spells CASSPSRDEDEQFF. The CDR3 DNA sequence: TGTGCCAGCTCACCAAGCCGTGATGAAGATGAGCAGTTCTTC.

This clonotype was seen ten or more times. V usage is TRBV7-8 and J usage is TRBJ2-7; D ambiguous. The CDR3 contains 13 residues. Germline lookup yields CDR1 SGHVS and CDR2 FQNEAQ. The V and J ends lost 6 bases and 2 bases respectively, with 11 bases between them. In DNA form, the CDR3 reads TGTGCCAGCAGTAGGGCAGGAACCTACGAGCAGTACTTC. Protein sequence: CASSRAGTYEQYF.

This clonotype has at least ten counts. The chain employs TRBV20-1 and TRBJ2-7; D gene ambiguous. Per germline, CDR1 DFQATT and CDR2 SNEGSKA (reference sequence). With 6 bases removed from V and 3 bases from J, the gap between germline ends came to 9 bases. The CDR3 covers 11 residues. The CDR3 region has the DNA TGCAGTGCCCTGCAGAACTACGAGCAGTACTTC. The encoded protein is CSALQNYEQYF.

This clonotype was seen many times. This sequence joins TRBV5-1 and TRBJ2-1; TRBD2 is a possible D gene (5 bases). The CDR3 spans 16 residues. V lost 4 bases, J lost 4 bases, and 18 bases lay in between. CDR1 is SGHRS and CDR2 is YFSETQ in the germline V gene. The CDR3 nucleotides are TGCGCCAGCAGCGAAATGATAGGGAGAGGGTACAATGAGCAGTTCTTC. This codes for CASSEMIGRGYNEQFF.

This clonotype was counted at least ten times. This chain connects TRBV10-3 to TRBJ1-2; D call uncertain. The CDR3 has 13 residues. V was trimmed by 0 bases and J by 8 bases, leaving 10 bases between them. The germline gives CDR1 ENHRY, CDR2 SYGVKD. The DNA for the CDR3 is TGTGCCATCAGTGAGTCGAACCCCCGCGGCTACACCTTC. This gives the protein CAISESNPRGYTF.